These 32 T cell receptor beta chains were all obtained from the same sample, sequenced in a study of T cell repertoires in cytomegalovirus infection. Each CDR3 protein gets one entry after TCRdb re-called the reads with MiXCR. This sample has tens of thousands of distinct CDR3 sequences, with about 27% found just once. Antigens of these TCRs are unknown. Sequencing used CD8+ T cells from cultured PBMCs, obtained from culture after CMV antigen stimulation. Every receptor here comes from a human donor in good health (CMV status not recorded). Some clones in this sample may be carry-over from other donors' samples.

The chain carries TRBV20-1 and TRBJ2-5; TRBD1 agrees at 9 bases. The CDR3 covers 15 residues. Germline trimming cut 1 base from V and 3 bases from J; bases unmatched to any gene: 6. CDR1 and CDR2 (germline): DFQATT, SNEGSKA (reference sequence). As DNA, the CDR3 is TGCAGTGCTAGAGCGGGGACAGGGATGGAAGAGACCCAGTACTTC. It specifies CSARAGTGMEETQYF.

J is TRBJ1-2 and V is TRBV5-1; no reliable D call. Trimming stripped 0 bases from V and 2 bases from J, with 5 bases between. Germline assignment: CDR1 SGHRS and CDR2 YFSETQ. The CDR3 contains 13 residues. Written as DNA, the CDR3 is TGCGCCAGCAGCTTGGGCAGGAACTATGGCTACACCTTC. Translation gives CASSLGRNYGYTF.

This chain joins TRBV7-2 and TRBJ2-7; the match to TRBD2 covers 8 bases. Germline assignment: CDR1 SGHTA and CDR2 FQGNSA. J gave up 0 bases and V 1 base, and 17 bases lay outside the gene matches. This CDR3 is built from 20 residues. CDR3 in amino acids: CASSLEQPSGPERSSYEQYF. CDR3 DNA sequence: TGTGCCAGCAGCTTAGAACAGCCTAGCGGGCCCGAAAGGAGCTCCTACGAGCAGTACTTC.

This sequence joins TRBV6-5 and TRBJ2-1; the D call may be TRBD1 or TRBD2 (5 bases each). The germline V gene has CDR1 MNHEY and CDR2 SVGAGI. The CDR3 is 15 amino acids. Trimming pared 0 bases from V and 7 bases from J, leaving 13 bases between. As DNA, the CDR3 is TGTGCCAGCAGTTACTCGACGGGGCCGCTGAATGAGCAGTTCTTC. Translated: CASSYSTGPLNEQFF.

This clonotype was seen at least ten times. The chain joins TRBV14 to TRBJ2-1; 10 bases match TRBD2. Germline assignment: CDR1 SGHDN and CDR2 FVKESK. This CDR3 contains 14 residues. V was pared by 7 bases and J by 7 bases, with 7 bases of the junction left unmatched. Here the CDR3 DNA reads TGTGCCAGCAACATAGCGGGGGGCAAAAATGAGCAGTTCTTC. This translates into CASNIAGGKNEQFF.

This clonotype has a handful of counts. The chain joins TRBV27 to TRBJ2-7; 7 nucleotides match TRBD1. The CDR3 has 14 residues. Germline lookup yields CDR1 MNHEY and CDR2 SMNVEV (reference sequence). The V and J ends lost 0 bases and 5 bases, in that order; junction bases with no gene match: 4. In nucleotides, the CDR3 is TGTGCCAGCAGTTTATCTTTAGGGGGCGACGAGCAGTACTTC. Amino acid sequence: CASSLSLGGDEQYF.

Written as DNA, the CDR3 is TGTGCCACCCAGGGGGGTTCGCGGTACGAGCAGTACTTC. Amino acid sequence: CATQGGSRYEQYF. The chain couples TRBV7-9 to TRBJ2-7; D is perhaps TRBD1 (7 bases). The germline gives CDR1 SEHNR, CDR2 FQNEAQ (reference sequence). This CDR3 comprises 13 residues. V was trimmed by 10 bases and J by 4 bases, leaving 17 bases between them.

The genes are TRBV27 and TRBJ1-2; the match to TRBD1 covers 9 bases. With 8 bases clipped from V and 4 bases from J, the junction kept 8 bases outside the gene matches. The germline V gene has CDR1 MNHEY and CDR2 SMNVEV (reference sequence). CDR3 length equals 14 residues. Here the CDR3 reads CASGPGQGLYGYTF. CDR3 bases: TGTGCCAGCGGGCCGGGACAGGGCCTCTATGGCTACACCTTC.

This chain links TRBV7-6 with TRBJ2-4; D gene uncertain. Germline V lookup: CDR1 SGHVS, CDR2 FNYEAQ. The CDR3 runs to 13 residues. V was clipped by 1 base and J by 8 bases, with 9 bases between them. Here the CDR3 reads CASSLGEVDIQYF. The CDR3 DNA follows: TGTGCCAGCAGCTTAGGAGAGGTGGACATTCAGTACTTC. The full variable domain, in which reference TRBV7-6 and TRBJ2-4 provide the parts outside the CDR3, is GAGVSQSPRYKVTKRGQDVALRCDPISGHVSLYWYRQALGQGPEFLTYFNYEAQQDKSGLPNDRFSAERPEGSISTLTIQRTEQRDSAMYRCASSLGEVDIQYFGAGTRLSVL.

This clonotype turned up a few times. The chain links TRBV27 to TRBJ1-5; 9 bases align to TRBD1. Losses at the gene ends were 6 bases for V and 5 bases for J; bases not matched to a gene: 5. The CDR3 covers 14 residues. Germline V gene data show CDR1 as MNHEY and CDR2 as SMNVEV (reference sequence). CDR3: CASRMGQGHQPQHF. CDR3 nucleotide sequence: TGTGCCAGCAGAATGGGACAGGGTCATCAGCCCCAGCATTTT.

A note on this clonotype: A junction boundary mismatches the germline segment, possibly from a read error. This chain connects TRBV10-3 to TRBJ2-7; the D gene could be TRBD1 or TRBD2 (5 bases each). The CDR3 consists of 15 residues. Germline loops: CDR1 ENHRY, CDR2 SYGVKD. CDR3 sequence reads: CAISESVKGTAIIVF. The CDR3 DNA reads as TGTGCCATCAGTGAAAGCGTTAAGGGGACGGCCATTATTGTCTTC.

The chain links TRBV19 to TRBJ1-1; a weak D match, TRBD1 (5 bases). Germline CDR1 reads LNHDA; CDR2 reads SQIVND (reference sequence). The CDR3 runs to 16 residues. V lost 2 bases to trimming and J lost 3 bases, with 16 bases between them. Written as DNA, the CDR3 is TGTGCCAGTAGTATACTCCCGGGATCGGGGGACACTGAAGCTTTCTTT. It specifies CASSILPGSGDTEAFF.

This clonotype was detected a few times. This rearrangement joins TRBV6-6 to TRBJ2-3; 16 bases align to TRBD2. CDR1 and CDR2 from the germline V gene are MNHNY and SVGAGI (reference sequence). Losses at the gene ends were 8 bases for V and 0 bases for J; bases not matched to a gene: 17. The CDR3 extends over 21 amino acids. The CDR3 is CASGSMTGTSGRDSSTDTQYF. The CDR3 coding sequence is TGTGCCAGCGGCTCCATGACCGGGACTAGCGGGAGGGACTCTAGCACAGATACGCAGTATTTT.

V gene TRBV28 combines with J gene TRBJ1-2; possible D gene TRBD1, 6 bases. Trimming pared 3 bases from V and 2 bases from J, leaving 13 bases between. This CDR3 has 15 amino acids. Per germline, CDR1 MDHEN and CDR2 SYDVKM. The CDR3 coding sequence is TGTGCCAGCAGTTTCAGACAGGATCCAAACTATGGCTACACCTTC. It codes for CASSFRQDPNYGYTF.

V usage is TRBV12-3 or TRBV12-4 and J usage is TRBJ1-1, with TRBD1 matching over 7 bases. The length of the CDR3 is 16 residues. Trimming removed 8 bases from V and 1 base from J; junction bases left unmatched: 13. The CDR3 loop reads CASPLTEGAKNTEAFF. For the CDR3, the DNA is TGTGCCAGCCCTTTGACGGAGGGGGCCAAGAACACTGAAGCTTTCTTT.

The chain employs TRBV2 and TRBJ2-7, with 8 bases matching TRBD2. The CDR3 consists of 15 residues. Per germline, CDR1 SNHLY and CDR2 FYNNEI. J lost 3 bases, V lost 8 bases, and 12 bases had no gene match. This chain's CDR3 is CASRDLPGGGYEQYF. The CDR3 DNA reads TGTGCCAGCCGCGACCTACCGGGAGGGGGCTACGAGCAGTACTTC. The whole variable domain, remainder taken from reference TRBV2 and TRBJ2-7, is EPEVTQTPSHQVTQMGQEVILRCVPISNHLYFYWYRQILGQKVEFLVSFYNNEISEKSEIFDDQFSVERPDGSNFTLKIRSTKLEDSAMYFCASRDLPGGGYEQYFGPGTRLTVT.

The V call is TRBV27, the J call TRBJ1-6, with D possibly TRBD1 on 6 matching bases. This CDR3 region has 14 residues. Trimming stripped 2 bases from V and 7 bases from J, with 9 bases between. Germline V gene data show CDR1 as MNHEY and CDR2 as SMNVEV (reference sequence). Written as DNA, the CDR3 is TGTGCCAGCAGTTTACCAACAGGGAATTCACCCCTCCACTTT. This sequence encodes CASSLPTGNSPLHF.

About this clonotype: With a much larger clone just one base away, this may be a read error. The conserved closing phenylalanine or tryptophan is absent in this CDR3, likely reflecting a read error. The chain has TRBV7-9 and TRBJ1-1, with 9 bases lining up with TRBD1. The CDR3 totals 15 residues. The V gene end was trimmed by 4 bases and the J gene end by 5 bases; junction bases not matched to a gene: 8. The germline CDR1 and CDR2 sequences are SEHNR and FQNEAQ (reference sequence). DNA of the CDR3: TGTGCCAGCAGCTCGCCCAAGACAGGGGGGACTGAAGCTTTCTCT. It is translated as CASSSPKTGGTEAFS.

This clonotype occurred many times. The chain carries TRBV20-1 and TRBJ2-5; 7 nucleotides match TRBD1. Trimming removed 0 bases from V and 2 bases from J; junction bases left unmatched: 12. The CDR3 has 17 residues. Germline assignment: CDR1 DFQATT and CDR2 SNEGSKA (reference sequence). In DNA, the CDR3 is TGCAGTGCTAGAGATAGGGTGCAGGGGGTAATTCAAGAGACCCAGTACTTC. Translated: CSARDRVQGVIQETQYF.

This clonotype was observed once. This chain uses TRBV6-6 with TRBJ2-3, with TRBD1 matching 7 bases. Germline CDR1 MNHNY, CDR2 SVGAGI (reference sequence). The trim removed 2 bases at V and 4 bases at J, leaving 12 bases unmatched. The CDR3 contains 17 residues. The CDR3 is CASSYGPTGNEADTQYF. In DNA form, the CDR3 reads TGTGCCAGCAGTTACGGACCGACAGGGAATGAGGCAGATACGCAGTATTTT.

The V call is TRBV7-9, the J call TRBJ2-2; 9 positions match TRBD1. V lost 8 bases and J lost 4; bases outside the gene matches: 11. The CDR3 has 16 residues. Germline CDR1 SEHNR, CDR2 FQNEAQ (reference sequence). The CDR3 sequence is CASGSVTGGSTGELFF. CDR3 coding DNA: TGTGCCAGCGGGTCCGTGACAGGGGGAAGCACCGGGGAGCTGTTTTTT.

In its sample, this clonotype was seen a few times. This chain connects TRBV19 to TRBJ2-1, with 8 bases aligning to TRBD2. The CDR3 has 18 residues. CDR1 LNHDA and CDR2 SQIVND come from the germline V gene (reference sequence). The J segment lost 0 bases and the V segment lost 5 bases, leaving 12 bases of the junction unmatched. The CDR3 bases are TGTGCCAGTAGTCCCAGGACTAGCTCCTCGAGCTCCTACAATGAGCAGTTCTTC. Translating gives CASSPRTSSSSSYNEQFF.

This chain joins TRBV30 and TRBJ1-1; 9 nucleotides agree with TRBD1. The CDR3 extends over 14 amino acids. The V gene's germline CDR1 is GTSNPN and CDR2 SVGIG (reference sequence). Germline trimming cut 4 bases from V and 1 base from J; bases unmatched to any gene: 4. The CDR3 nucleotides are TGTGCCTGGATTCACAGGGGGCAGAACACTGAAGCTTTCTTT. Translating gives CAWIHRGQNTEAFF.

The chain recombines TRBV4-1 with TRBJ1-4, with D unresolved. The V gene lost 0 bases and the J gene lost 0 bases, with 8 bases spanning the gap. Per germline, CDR1 MGHRA and CDR2 YSYEKL. CDR3 length: 16 amino acids. The DNA of the CDR3 is TGCGCCAGCAGCCAAGAAGGACCGGCAACTAATGAAAAACTGTTTTTT. Its protein product is CASSQEGPATNEKLFF.

At least ten counts were recorded for this clonotype. J is TRBJ2-3 and V is TRBV7-2; 7 bases match TRBD1. Germline-derived CDR1 and CDR2 are SGHTA and FQGNSA. This CDR3 is 15 amino acids long. Trimming took 5 bases from V and 0 from J; bases not matched to a gene: 5. This CDR3 is CASSPGQDSTDTQYF. As DNA, the CDR3 is TGTGCCAGCAGCCCCGGACAGGACAGCACAGATACGCAGTATTTT.

The rearrangement joins TRBV20-1 to TRBJ1-2; the D gene is possibly TRBD1 (5 bases). Trimming shortened V by 1 base and J by 3 bases, and 12 bases separated the two germline ends. This CDR3 region has 14 residues. Germline values: CDR1 DFQATT, CDR2 SNEGSKA (reference sequence). The CDR3 nucleotides read TGCAGTGCTAGAGTGGTAGGGGTCGACTATGGCTACACCTTC. This encodes CSARVVGVDYGYTF.

This clonotype was counted many times. The gene calls are TRBV7-2 and TRBJ1-2; D remains unclear. Trimming stripped 1 base from V and 8 bases from J, with 14 bases between. The germline CDR1 and CDR2 sequences are SGHTA and FQGNSA. The CDR3 covers 14 residues. CDR3 amino acids: CASSLGVSVGGYTF. In DNA, the CDR3 is TGTGCCAGCAGCTTAGGGGTCTCCGTCGGCGGCTACACCTTC.

Ten or more counts support this clonotype. The chain employs TRBV7-2 and TRBJ1-5, with a possible D match to TRBD1 (6 bases). Trimming removed 2 bases at V and 4 bases at J, with 9 bases between. The CDR3 has 14 amino acids. Germline values: CDR1 SGHTA, CDR2 FQGNSA. The CDR3 DNA reads as TGTGCCAGCAGCTTATTGGGGACAAATCAGCCCCAGCATTTT. This translates into CASSLLGTNQPQHF.

This clonotype occurred many times. V and J are TRBV4-3 and TRBJ2-1, with D maybe TRBD2 (5 bases). There are 17 residues in the CDR3. V was trimmed by 0 bases and J by 0 bases, leaving 12 bases between them. From germline, CDR1 is LGHNA and CDR2 YSLEER. The CDR3 nucleotides read TGCGCCAGCAGCCAAGATATTTCAGCGGCCTCCTACAATGAGCAGTTCTTC. Residues: CASSQDISAASYNEQFF.

This sequence joins TRBV4-1 and TRBJ2-2; TRBD1 aligns across 9 bases. Germline lookup yields CDR1 MGHRA and CDR2 YSYEKL. The CDR3 is 16 residues long. V was clipped by 1 base and J by 5 bases; unmatched bases: 5. The CDR3 reads CASSQGGQGVTGELFF. CDR3 nucleotides: TGCGCCAGCAGCCAAGGGGGACAGGGCGTAACCGGGGAGCTGTTTTTT.

This chain uses TRBV25-1 with TRBJ2-2; the D is unclear. V gave up 3 bases and J gave up 3 bases, with 20 bases separating them. The CDR3 is made up of 18 amino acids. From germline, CDR1 is MGHDK and CDR2 SYGVNS. CDR3 amino acids: CASSEAGVKGGYTGELFF. CDR3 DNA: TGTGCCAGCAGTGAGGCTGGGGTAAAGGGTGGGTACACCGGGGAGCTGTTTTTT.

The chain combines TRBV6-5 with TRBJ2-3; 10 bases fit TRBD1. Per the germline V gene, CDR1 is MNHEY and CDR2 is SVGAGI. The CDR3 runs to 15 residues. V shed 6 bases and J 3 bases; nucleotides not matched to a gene: 6. In DNA form, the CDR3 reads TGTGCCAGCAGCCACGGGACAGGGGTGACAGATACGCAGTATTTT. It encodes CASSHGTGVTDTQYF.